This record looks at one T cell receptor beta chain sequence and its context. A second PCR of roughly 7 to 11 cycles used a sample-barcoded 5' primer and a J-beta primer mix. A template-switch adaptor with 12 random nucleotides tagged each cDNA molecule. Paired-end reads containing CDR3 totaled no fewer than 2.5 million for each sample. TCRdb recomputed calls from the 5' RACE reads with MiXCR, one row per CDR3 protein. The sample comprises fewer than 2,000,000 distinct CDR3 sequences, around 35% of which are singletons, and about 11% rests with the top ten. This record belongs to a study of blood T cells in healthy people across ages. The germline V and J ends were trimmed by 8 bases and 4 bases, with 17 bases remaining between them. Per the germline V gene, CDR1 is MDHEN and CDR2 is SYDVKM. The CDR3 runs 14 residues. Donation came from healthy Caucasian individuals in Russia who were aged 6 to 90.

This TCR was recovered from a woman aged 25 to 39 in good health. The sequencing sample was made of blood. The chain carries TRBV28 and TRBJ1-2; D is possibly TRBD1 (6 bases). As DNA, the CDR3 is TGTGCCAGCCGTGAAAACAGGGACCCCTATGGCTACACCTTC. This sequence encodes CASRENRDPYGYTF.